The 20 T cell receptor beta chains presented below share a single source sample, sequenced in a study of blood T cell repertoires in COVID-19. Some clones are missing from TCRdb's copy, which holds only in-frame ones; the method was immunoSEQ multiplex PCR. The data show hundreds of thousands of clones, with around 84% seen just once and 1.3% held by the top ten. The specimen sequenced was peripheral blood. All receptors come from a man in his 70s with acute or convalescent COVID-19.

This chain uses TRBV28 with TRBJ2-7; TRBD2 matches 11 bases. Germline lookup yields CDR1 MDHEN and CDR2 SYDVKM. V lost 3 bases and J lost 8; bases outside the gene matches: 12. CDR3 length: 16 residues. CDR3: CASSLTSGASLGKQYF. The CDR3 DNA reads as TGTGCCAGCAGTTTGACTAGCGGGGCCTCATTAGGGAAGCAGTACTTC.

The chain joins TRBV24-1 to TRBJ2-3; TRBD2 aligns across 8 bases. Trimming took 3 bases from V and 3 from J; bases not matched to a gene: 4. This CDR3 spans 15 amino acids. In germline, CDR1 is KGHDR, CDR2 SFDVKD. The CDR3 region is CATSDPTSATDTQYF. In DNA, the CDR3 is TGTGCCACCAGTGATCCGACTAGCGCTACAGATACGCAGTATTTT.

The V call is TRBV4-3, the J call TRBJ2-1, with TRBD1 as a possible D gene (6 bases). Germline V gene sequence: CDR1 LGHNA, CDR2 YSLEER. The CDR3 length is 16 residues. The V and J ends lost 0 bases and 2 bases respectively, with 11 bases between them. CDR3 sequence (DNA): TGCGCCAGCAGCCAAGACCAGGGGATCACCTACAATGAGCAGTTCTTC. The encoded protein is CASSQDQGITYNEQFF.

The genes are TRBV27 and TRBJ1-6; tentatively, D is TRBD1 (5 bases). This CDR3 is built from 16 residues. Trimming cost V 2 bases and J 7 bases, with 15 bases left between them. Germline V gives CDR1 MNHEY, CDR2 SMNVEV (reference sequence). CDR3 bases: TGTGCCAGCAGTTTAAATCAGGGAGGGTTAAATTCACCCCTCCACTTT. Protein sequence: CASSLNQGGLNSPLHF.

V and J are TRBV19 and TRBJ1-2; the D gene is possibly TRBD1 (6 bases). From germline, CDR1 is LNHDA and CDR2 SQIVND (reference sequence). The CDR3 has 15 amino acids. Trimming pared 3 bases from V and 2 bases from J, leaving 13 bases between. The CDR3 coding sequence is TGTGCCAGTAGTATTGGGACACTAAGCAACTATGGCTACACCTTC. It is translated as CASSIGTLSNYGYTF.

This clone appeared once. The rearrangement uses TRBV5-1 and TRBJ2-2; 7 bases agree with TRBD1. V lost 4 bases, J lost 6 bases, and 9 bases stayed unmatched. The CDR3 contains 15 residues. Germline-derived CDR1 and CDR2 are SGHRS and YFSETQ. CDR3 in amino acids: CASSQTTGPPGELFF. The DNA of the CDR3 is TGCGCCAGCAGCCAAACGACAGGGCCCCCCGGGGAGCTGTTTTTT.

V usage is TRBV4-1 and J usage is TRBJ1-2, with 7 bases fitting TRBD1. Germline loops: CDR1 MGHRA, CDR2 YSYEKL. The CDR3 length is 15 residues. Trimming at V came to 1 base and at J to 7 bases, leaving 9 bases not matched to a gene. The CDR3 DNA reads TGCGCCAGCAGCCAAGCAATACAGGGGTCTAGTGGCTACACCTTC. Encoded protein: CASSQAIQGSSGYTF.

This rearrangement joins TRBV28 to TRBJ1-2, with 10 positions matching TRBD1. CDR1 and CDR2 from the germline V gene are MDHEN and SYDVKM. Trimming took 5 bases from V and 7 from J; bases not matched to a gene: 4. This CDR3 comprises 13 residues. CDR3 sequence (DNA): TGTGCCAGCAGTGGAGGGACAGGGGCTGGCTACACCTTC. Translation gives CASSGGTGAGYTF.

This sequence joins TRBV29-1 and TRBJ2-4; possibly TRBD1 for D (5 bases). V was cut by 1 base and J by 6 bases, with 10 bases left in between. The CDR3 sequence is 13 residues long. CDR1 is SQVTM and CDR2 is ANQGSEA in the germline V gene. This chain's CDR3 is CSVEGGSGNIQYF. The CDR3 DNA follows: TGCAGCGTTGAAGGGGGCTCGGGAAACATTCAGTACTTC. The variable domain in full, completed from reference TRBV29-1 and TRBJ2-4, reads SAVISQKPSRDICQRGTSLTIQCQVDSQVTMMFWYRQQPGQSLTLIATANQGSEATYESGFVIDKFPISRPNLTFSTLTVSNMSPEDSSIYLCSVEGGSGNIQYFGAGTRLSVL.

This sequence joins TRBV7-2 and TRBJ2-7, with a tentative D call TRBD1 (6 bases). Germline lookup yields CDR1 SGHTA and CDR2 FQGNSA. The CDR3 consists of 13 residues. V was cut by 0 bases and J by 6 bases, with 9 bases left in between. The CDR3 reads CASSLAAGVEQYF. CDR3 nucleotides: TGTGCCAGCAGCTTAGCGGCAGGGGTCGAGCAGTACTTC.

This chain links TRBV4-3 with TRBJ2-2; weak D call: TRBD2 (6 bases). CDR3 length: 16 residues. The V gene's germline CDR1 is LGHNA and CDR2 YSLEER. V lost 4 bases and J 7 bases, leaving 19 bases between the germline ends. The CDR3 DNA sequence: TGCGCCAGCAGCCCGGTCGGGCTAGCGATCGGCGGGGAGCTGTTTTTT. Translated: CASSPVGLAIGGELFF.

This clone was recorded once. The V and J genes are TRBV2 and TRBJ1-2, with no clear D. Trimming shortened V by 0 bases and J by 4 bases, and 12 bases separated the two germline ends. The germline gives CDR1 SNHLY, CDR2 FYNNEI. The CDR3 runs to 15 residues. The CDR3: CASSEAPNQIYGYTF. For the CDR3, the DNA is TGTGCCAGCAGTGAAGCCCCCAACCAGATCTATGGCTACACCTTC.

The chain uses TRBV6-1 and TRBJ2-7; D call uncertain. Trimming pared 5 bases from V and 7 bases from J, leaving 18 bases between. The CDR3 is made up of 14 amino acids. CDR1 and CDR2 from the germline V gene are MNHNS and SASEGT. The CDR3 DNA is TGTGCCAGCAGTTTTGCTGAGTACAGTAAAGAGCAGTACTTC. It encodes CASSFAEYSKEQYF.

The rearrangement links TRBV28 to TRBJ2-3; 7 bases line up with TRBD1. V lost 3 bases and J lost 1; bases outside the gene matches: 10. This CDR3 region has 17 residues. Germline-derived CDR1 and CDR2 are MDHEN and SYDVKM. DNA for the CDR3: TGTGCCAGCAGTTTGCGCCTCGACAGGGAACGCACAGATACGCAGTATTTT. Protein sequence: CASSLRLDRERTDTQYF.

The genes are TRBV10-2 and TRBJ1-6; D is possibly TRBD1 (5 bases). The CDR3 contains 13 residues. The germline V gene encodes CDR1 WSHSY and CDR2 SAAADI. The germline V and J ends were trimmed by 4 bases and 14 bases, with 15 bases remaining between them. The CDR3 region is CASSGQPTSSLHF. The CDR3 DNA reads TGCGCCAGCAGTGGACAGCCTACCAGTTCCCTCCACTTT.

The chain links TRBV28 to TRBJ1-6, with a possible D match to TRBD1 (5 bases). Germline V gives CDR1 MDHEN, CDR2 SYDVKM. There are 14 residues in the CDR3. Trimming shortened V by 3 bases and J by 9 bases, and 12 bases separated the two germline ends. The DNA of the CDR3 is TGTGCCAGCAGTTTCCCAGGGATAGTTTCACCCCTCCACTTT. It encodes CASSFPGIVSPLHF.

The CDR3: CASTQPGGNSPLHF. DNA of the CDR3: TGTGCCAGTACCCAGCCAGGGGGTAATTCACCCCTCCACTTT. This sequence joins TRBV19 and TRBJ1-6, with 7 bases matching TRBD1. This CDR3 is 14 amino acids long. The V and J ends lost 7 bases and 6 bases, in that order; junction bases with no gene match: 6. Germline V lookup: CDR1 LNHDA, CDR2 SQIVND (reference sequence). Full variable domain (rest looked up from reference TRBV19 and TRBJ1-6): DGGITQSPKYLFRKEGQNVTLSCEQNLNHDAMYWYRQDPGQGLRLIYYSQIVNDFQKGDIAEGYSVSREKKESFPLTVTSAQKNPTAFYLCASTQPGGNSPLHFGNGTRLTVT.

J is TRBJ2-7 and V is TRBV5-1; 8 nucleotides match TRBD1. Germline values: CDR1 SGHRS, CDR2 YFSETQ. The CDR3 loop spans 14 amino acids. With 3 bases clipped from V and 6 bases from J, the junction kept 8 bases outside the gene matches. DNA of the CDR3: TGCGCCAGCAGCTGGGGGGACAGGTACAGCGAGCAGTACTTC. This codes for CASSWGDRYSEQYF.

The V call is TRBV5-1, the J call TRBJ1-2, with 10 bases identical to TRBD1. The CDR3 is 14 amino acids. The V segment lost 0 bases and the J segment 4 bases; nucleotides outside the gene matches: 0. Germline V gene sequence: CDR1 SGHRS, CDR2 YFSETQ. CDR3 sequence: CASSLGQGAYGYTF. CDR3 nucleotides: TGCGCCAGCAGCTTGGGACAGGGGGCCTATGGCTACACCTTC.

This chain links TRBV6-5 with TRBJ2-7; D perhaps matches TRBD2 (7 bases). The CDR3 totals 13 residues. V lost 6 bases, J lost 7 bases, and 16 bases lay in between. Per the germline V gene, CDR1 is MNHEY and CDR2 is SVGAGI. DNA for the CDR3: TGTGCCAGCAGCGGAGGGGGGGTCGATGAGCAGTACTTC. It encodes CASSGGGVDEQYF.